The 2 T cell receptor beta chains below were found in one sample sequenced in a study of cytomegalovirus exposure and HLA in healthy donors. The PCR had 60 Vbeta and 13 Jbeta primers. The table came from immunoSEQ multiplex PCR; TCRdb's copy has only in-frame clones and leaves some out. In the table there are fewer than 200,000 clones, 87% of which are singletons. Specimen: PBMCs. The receptors derive from a woman aged 25-40 years in good health and CMV-seronegative.

V usage is TRBV9 and J usage is TRBJ1-3, with 7 bases matching TRBD1. This CDR3 has 18 residues. With V trimmed by 1 base and J by 0 bases, 10 bases remained unmatched. CDR1 SGDLS and CDR2 YYNGEE come from the germline V gene. Here the CDR3 reads CASSVSPGQEGSGNTIYF. CDR3 nucleotides: TGTGCCAGCAGCGTATCCCCCGGACAGGAGGGCTCTGGAAACACCATATATTTT.

J is TRBJ1-1 and V is TRBV5-5, with D unresolved. V was pared by 0 bases and J by 2 bases, with 11 bases between. Germline V CDR1 and CDR2: SGHKS, YYEKEE (reference sequence). This CDR3 comprises 15 residues. As DNA, the CDR3 is TGTGCCAGCAGCTTGGAAGTAGAGGTTAACACTGAAGCTTTCTTT. It translates to CASSLEVEVNTEAFF.